What follows are 14 T cell receptor beta chains derived from one specimen sequenced in a study of breast tumors, draining lymph nodes, adjacent tissues. TCRdb reprocessed the multiplex PCR reads with MiXCR, giving one entry per CDR3 protein. The sample yields about 66,000 distinct CDR3 sequences, about 40% seen once. Sequencing was done on a sample of breast tumor tissue. These receptors all come from a female donor with breast cancer. Some clones in this sample may be carry-over from other donors' samples.

At least ten counts were recorded for this clonotype. As DNA, the CDR3 is TGTGCCAGCATCCTAGAAGGGGCGGGGGAGAACACTGAAGCTTTCTTT. Its translation: CASILEGAGENTEAFF. This sequence joins TRBV2 and TRBJ1-1, with a possible D match to TRBD1 (5 bases). Germline loops: CDR1 SNHLY, CDR2 FYNNEI. Trimming took off 7 bases at V and 1 base at J, with 19 bases between the two ends. This CDR3 spans 16 amino acids.

Ten or more counts support this clonotype. As DNA, the CDR3 is TGTGCCAGCAGCCACGAGAGTGGGAGGGGAGATTCTGAGCAGTACTTC. This gives the protein CASSHESGRGDSEQYF. The V and J genes are TRBV4-2 and TRBJ2-7; 7 positions match TRBD2. Germline loops: CDR1 LGHNA, CDR2 YNFKEQ. V trimming: 3 bases; J trimming: 7 bases; junction bases outside the gene matches: 15. The CDR3 has 16 residues.

The V call is TRBV20-1, the J call TRBJ2-1; the D gene is possibly TRBD2 (5 bases). There are 13 residues in the CDR3. Trimming removed 4 bases at V and 9 bases at J, with 16 bases between. In germline, CDR1 is DFQATT, CDR2 SNEGSKA (reference sequence). This CDR3 reads CSAKPWGSVEQFF. CDR3 DNA sequence: TGCAGTGCTAAGCCTTGGGGTAGCGTTGAGCAGTTCTTC.

The genes are TRBV2 and TRBJ1-5; TRBD1 agrees at 12 bases. Germline CDR1 reads SNHLY; CDR2 reads FYNNEI. The CDR3 extends over 15 amino acids. Trimming removed 5 bases from V and 6 bases from J; junction bases left unmatched: 5. The CDR3 DNA reads as TGTGCCAGCAGTCGCGGGACAGGGGGCGGTCAGCCCCAGCATTTT. Translated: CASSRGTGGGQPQHF.

In this sample, this clonotype turned up a few times. The rearrangement links TRBV6-5 to TRBJ2-1; TRBD2 agrees at 11 bases. Germline V lookup: CDR1 MNHEY, CDR2 SVGAGI. CDR3 length equals 16 residues. V shed 5 bases, J shed 5 bases, and the junction held 8 bases outside the gene matches. As DNA, the CDR3 is TGTGCCAGCAGTCACATAGCGGGGGGGTTCCACAATGAGCAGTTCTTC. Amino acids: CASSHIAGGFHNEQFF.

Many counts were recorded for this clonotype. The V call is TRBV2, the J call TRBJ2-2; 15 bases fit TRBD2. CDR1 is SNHLY, CDR2 FYNNEI, per germline. The ends lost 8 bases at V and 4 bases at J; junction bases unmatched: 5. The CDR3 has 16 residues. The CDR3 here is CASAGLAGGSTGELFF. CDR3 DNA: TGTGCCAGCGCGGGACTAGCGGGGGGCTCCACCGGGGAGCTGTTTTTT.

The sample holds many counts of this clonotype. This chain connects TRBV20-1 to TRBJ2-3; TRBD2 matches 8 bases. After removal of 0 bases from V and 3 bases from J, the junction contained 8 bases not matched to a gene. Germline CDR1 DFQATT, CDR2 SNEGSKA (reference sequence). This CDR3 comprises 16 residues. CDR3 loop: CSARDRWASGTDTQYF. CDR3 nucleotide sequence: TGCAGTGCTAGAGATCGATGGGCTAGCGGGACAGATACGCAGTATTTT.

The chain carries TRBV6-6 and TRBJ2-5, with D perhaps given as TRBD1 or TRBD2 (7 bases each). Trimming took off 7 bases at V and 2 bases at J, with 17 bases between the two ends. Germline CDR1 is MNHNY and CDR2 is SVGAGI (reference sequence). This CDR3 spans 15 amino acids. The CDR3 coding sequence is TGTGCCAGCACCAGGGGGGGAGGATGGCAAGAGACCCAGTACTTC. This gives the protein CASTRGGGWQETQYF.

This clonotype was seen at least ten times. This chain uses TRBV15 with TRBJ2-4, with D possibly TRBD2 on 5 matching bases. The CDR3 has 15 amino acids. CDR1 and CDR2 (germline): LNHNV, YYDKDF (reference sequence). V gave up 0 bases and J gave up 4 bases, with 10 bases separating them. CDR3 DNA: TGTGCCACCAGCAGAGATTTACGGGAAAAAAACATTCAGTACTTC. This encodes CATSRDLREKNIQYF.

This clonotype was counted ten times or more. This chain uses TRBV30 with TRBJ1-2, with D perhaps matching TRBD1 (5 bases). V was pared by 2 bases and J by 13 bases, with 14 bases between. This CDR3 is built from 11 residues. In germline, CDR1 is GTSNPN, CDR2 SVGIG (reference sequence). In DNA form, the CDR3 reads TGTGCCTGGAGTCCCGGGGCAGGTTCCACCTTC. Encoded protein: CAWSPGAGSTF.

The V gene is TRBV7-3, the J gene TRBJ2-2; D unresolved. With 5 bases removed from V and 2 bases from J, the gap between germline ends came to 6 bases. Germline values: CDR1 SGHTA, CDR2 FQGTGA. The CDR3 sequence is 13 residues long. CDR3 nucleotides: TGTGCCAGCAGCAAAAGTAACACCGGGGAGCTGTTTTTT. Its translation is CASSKSNTGELFF.

Regarding this clonotype: Relative to the germline gene, one junction end is altered; a read error may explain this. The chain combines TRBV5-1 with TRBJ1-4, with a possible D match to TRBD1 (6 bases). The germline gives CDR1 SGHRS, CDR2 YFSETQ. This CDR3 comprises 16 residues. The CDR3 bases are TGCACCAGCAGCTTGGCCAGGGGCCCCCCTAATGAAAAACTGTTTTTT. Translation gives CTSSLARGPPNEKLFF. The entire variable domain, with the rest obtained from reference TRBV5-1 and TRBJ1-4, is as follows: KAGVTQTPRYLIKTRGQQVTLSCSPISGHRSVSWYQQTPGQGLQFLFEYFSETQRNKGNFPGRFSGRQFSNSRSEMNVSTLELGDSALYLCTSSLARGPPNEKLFFGSGTQLSVL.

Comments on this clonotype: This CDR3 fails to terminate in the conserved phenylalanine or tryptophan, so it likely reflects a read error. The V gene is TRBV7-9, the J gene TRBJ1-2; no definite D call. CDR3 length: 14 residues. Germline lookup yields CDR1 SEHNR and CDR2 FQNEAQ (reference sequence). In DNA, the CDR3 is TGTGCCATCAGCTTGGGGTCAGCTAACTATTGCTACACCTTA. It codes for CAISLGSANYCYTL.

This clonotype was recorded at least ten times. The chain employs TRBV7-2 and TRBJ2-2; 9 bases fit TRBD2. J gave up 7 bases and V 3 bases, and 9 bases lay outside the gene matches. CDR1 and CDR2 (germline): SGHTA, FQGNSA. The CDR3 extends over 16 amino acids. This chain's CDR3 is CASSFLAGGSGGELFF. The DNA of the CDR3 is TGTGCCAGCAGCTTCCTCGCGGGGGGGTCTGGCGGGGAGCTGTTTTTT.